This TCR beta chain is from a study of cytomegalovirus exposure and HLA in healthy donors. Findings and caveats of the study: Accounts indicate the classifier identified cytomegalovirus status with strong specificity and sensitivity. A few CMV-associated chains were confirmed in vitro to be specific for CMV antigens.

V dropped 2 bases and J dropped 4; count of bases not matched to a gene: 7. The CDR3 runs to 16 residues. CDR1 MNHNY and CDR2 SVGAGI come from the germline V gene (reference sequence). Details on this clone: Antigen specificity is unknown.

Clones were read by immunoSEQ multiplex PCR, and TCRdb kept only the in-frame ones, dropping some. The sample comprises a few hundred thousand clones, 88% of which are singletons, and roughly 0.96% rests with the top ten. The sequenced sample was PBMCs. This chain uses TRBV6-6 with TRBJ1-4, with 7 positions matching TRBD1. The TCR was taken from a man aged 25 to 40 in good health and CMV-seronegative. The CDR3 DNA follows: TGTGCCAGCAGTTACCCCACACAGGGGTTTAATGAAAAACTGTTTTTT. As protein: CASSYPTQGFNEKLFF.